This T cell receptor beta chain was recorded in a study of blood T cell repertoires in COVID-19. Study as a whole: Researchers got acute and convalescent COVID-19 samples from the United States, Italy and Spain. The analysed material was cDNA or gDNA that came from T cells, B-cell-depleted T cells, or PBMCs.

Authors' processing steps: Nucleated cell counts were estimated from reference gene primer amplification. TCRdb's table, derived via immunoSEQ multiplex PCR, lists solely in-frame clones and lacks some. V and J calls and clone size are copied from that table; D and trimming were computed from the DNA. The sample consists of approximately 160,000 clones, under 85% of them appearing once. Germline V gene lookup returns CDR1 ENHRY and CDR2 SYGVKD. Trimming shortened V by 5 bases and J by 0 bases, and 9 bases separated the two germline ends. The CDR3 runs 14 residues. The specimen sequenced was peripheral blood. The gene calls are TRBV10-3 and TRBJ2-3; D possibly corresponds to TRBD1 (5 bases). The TCR comes from a man between 65 and 79 years old who had recovered from COVID-19. CDR3 residues: CAISQTASTDTQYF. Written as DNA, the CDR3 is TGTGCCATCAGTCAGACAGCTAGCACAGATACGCAGTATTTT.